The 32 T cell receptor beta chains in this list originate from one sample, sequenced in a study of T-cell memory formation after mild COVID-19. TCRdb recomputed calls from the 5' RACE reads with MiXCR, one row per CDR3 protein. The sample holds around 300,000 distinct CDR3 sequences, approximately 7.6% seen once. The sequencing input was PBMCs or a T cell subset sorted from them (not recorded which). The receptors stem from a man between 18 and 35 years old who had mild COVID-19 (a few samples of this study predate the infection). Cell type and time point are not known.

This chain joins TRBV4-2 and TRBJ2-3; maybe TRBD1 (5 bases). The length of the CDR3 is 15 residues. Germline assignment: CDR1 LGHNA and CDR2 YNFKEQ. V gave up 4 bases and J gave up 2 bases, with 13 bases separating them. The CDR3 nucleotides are TGTGCCAGCAGCCGTACAGACAGTGCCACAGATACGCAGTATTTT. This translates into CASSRTDSATDTQYF.

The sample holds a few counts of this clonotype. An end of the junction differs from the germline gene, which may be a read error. The CDR3 bases are TGCGCAGGGGGCGGGGGTAGCAATCAGCCCCAGCATTTT. It specifies CAGGGGSNQPQHF. The chain employs TRBV28 and TRBJ1-5; 8 bases match TRBD1. This CDR3 is 13 amino acids long. The V gene's germline CDR1 is MDHEN and CDR2 SYDVKM. Using reference TRBV28 and TRBJ1-5 for the parts outside the CDR3, the full variable domain is DVKVTQSSRYLVKRTGEKVFLECVQDMDHENMFWYRQDPGLGLRLIYFSYDVKMKEKGDIPEGYSVSREKKERFSLILESASTNQTSMYLCAGGGGSNQPQHFGDGTRLSIL.

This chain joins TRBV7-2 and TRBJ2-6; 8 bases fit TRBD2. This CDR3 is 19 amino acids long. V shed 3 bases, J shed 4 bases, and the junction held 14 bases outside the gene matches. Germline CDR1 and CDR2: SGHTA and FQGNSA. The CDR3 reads CASSLGVGTRKAGANVLTF. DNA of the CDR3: TGTGCCAGCAGCTTGGGCGTCGGGACTAGAAAAGCGGGGGCCAACGTCCTGACTTTC.

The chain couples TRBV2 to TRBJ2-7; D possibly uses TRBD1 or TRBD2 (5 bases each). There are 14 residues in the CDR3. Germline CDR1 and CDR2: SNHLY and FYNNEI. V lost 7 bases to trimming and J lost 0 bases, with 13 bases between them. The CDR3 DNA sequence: TGTGCCAGCAAATCCGGGGCTAACTCCTACGAGCAGTACTTC. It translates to CASKSGANSYEQYF.

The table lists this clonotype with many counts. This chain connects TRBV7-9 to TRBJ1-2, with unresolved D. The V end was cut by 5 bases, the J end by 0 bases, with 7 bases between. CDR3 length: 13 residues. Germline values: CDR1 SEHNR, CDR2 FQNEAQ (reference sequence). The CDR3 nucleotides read TGTGCCAGCAGCCGTCTCCCTAACTATGGCTACACCTTC. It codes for CASSRLPNYGYTF.

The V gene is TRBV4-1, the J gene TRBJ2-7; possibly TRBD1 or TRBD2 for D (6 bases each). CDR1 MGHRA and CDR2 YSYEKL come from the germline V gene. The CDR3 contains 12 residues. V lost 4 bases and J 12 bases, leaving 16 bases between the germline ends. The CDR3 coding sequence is TGCGCCAGCAGCCCCGGGGGACACTCGCGGTACTTC. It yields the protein CASSPGGHSRYF.

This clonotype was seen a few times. The CDR3: CASSYGGGRSYNEQFF. The DNA for the CDR3 is TGTGCCAGCAGTTACGGCGGGGGCCGCTCCTACAATGAGCAGTTCTTC. V usage is TRBV6-5 and J usage is TRBJ2-1; weak D call: TRBD2 (7 bases). CDR1 is MNHEY and CDR2 is SVGAGI in the germline V gene. The CDR3 consists of 16 residues. The V end was cut by 2 bases, the J end by 0 bases, with 11 bases between.

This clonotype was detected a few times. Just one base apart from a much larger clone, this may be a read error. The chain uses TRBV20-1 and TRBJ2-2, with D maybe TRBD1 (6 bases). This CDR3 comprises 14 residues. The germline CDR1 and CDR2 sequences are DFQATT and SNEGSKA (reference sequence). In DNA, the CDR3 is TGCAGTGCCGCCGGGACAACTAACACCGGGGAGCTGATTTTT. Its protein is CSAAGTTNTGELIF.

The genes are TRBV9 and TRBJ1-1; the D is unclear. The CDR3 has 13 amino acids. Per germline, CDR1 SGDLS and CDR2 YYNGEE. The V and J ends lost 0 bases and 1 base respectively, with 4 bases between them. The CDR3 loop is CASSVEPNTEAFF. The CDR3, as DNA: TGTGCCAGCAGCGTAGAACCGAACACTGAAGCTTTCTTT.

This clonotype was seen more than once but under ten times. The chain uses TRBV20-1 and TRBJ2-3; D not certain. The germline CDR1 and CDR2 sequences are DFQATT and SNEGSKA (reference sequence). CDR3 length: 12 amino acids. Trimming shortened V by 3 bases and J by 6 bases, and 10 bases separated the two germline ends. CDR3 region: CSASRSADTQYF. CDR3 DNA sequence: TGCAGTGCTAGTCGGAGTGCTGATACGCAGTATTTT.

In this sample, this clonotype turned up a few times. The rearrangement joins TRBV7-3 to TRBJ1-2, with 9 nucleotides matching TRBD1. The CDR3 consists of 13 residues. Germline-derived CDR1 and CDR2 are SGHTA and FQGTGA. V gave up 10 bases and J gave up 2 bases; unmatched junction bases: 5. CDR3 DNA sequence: TGTGCCAACAGGACAGGGGTGAACTATGGCTACACCTTC. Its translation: CANRTGVNYGYTF.

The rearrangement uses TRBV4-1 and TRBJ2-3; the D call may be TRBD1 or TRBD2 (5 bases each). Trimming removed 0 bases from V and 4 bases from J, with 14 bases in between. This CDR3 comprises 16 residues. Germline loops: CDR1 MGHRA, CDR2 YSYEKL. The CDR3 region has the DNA TGCGCCAGCAGCCAAGACCCCGGGGACCCGTCAGATACGCAGTATTTT. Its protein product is CASSQDPGDPSDTQYF.

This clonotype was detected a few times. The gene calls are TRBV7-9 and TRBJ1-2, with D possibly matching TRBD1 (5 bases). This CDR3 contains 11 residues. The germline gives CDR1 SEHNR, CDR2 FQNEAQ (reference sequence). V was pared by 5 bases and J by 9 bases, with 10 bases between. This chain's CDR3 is CASSRGWSYTF. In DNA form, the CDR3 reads TGTGCCAGCAGCCGGGGCTGGAGCTACACCTTC. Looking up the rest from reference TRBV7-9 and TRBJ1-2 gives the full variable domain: DTGVSQNPRHKITKRGQNVTFRCDPISEHNRLYWYRQTLGQGPEFLTYFQNEAQLEKSRLLSDRFSAERPKGSFSTLEIQRTEQGDSAMYLCASSRGWSYTFGSGTRLTVV.

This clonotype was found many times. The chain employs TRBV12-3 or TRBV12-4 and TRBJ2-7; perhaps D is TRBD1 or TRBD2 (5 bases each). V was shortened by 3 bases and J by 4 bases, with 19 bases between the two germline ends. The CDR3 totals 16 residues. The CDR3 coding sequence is TGTGCCAGCAGTTTCCGATCGGGACCTCAGGTTTACGAGCAGTACTTC. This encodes CASSFRSGPQVYEQYF.

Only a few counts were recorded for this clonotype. The CDR3 region is CASSERGGDSYNEQFF. The CDR3 bases are TGTGCCAGCAGTGAACGCGGGGGCGACTCCTACAATGAGCAGTTCTTC. V is TRBV2 and J is TRBJ2-1; a weak D match, TRBD2 (7 bases). V lost 2 bases and J lost 0, with 11 bases in between. Germline CDR1 SNHLY, CDR2 FYNNEI. The CDR3 runs 16 residues.

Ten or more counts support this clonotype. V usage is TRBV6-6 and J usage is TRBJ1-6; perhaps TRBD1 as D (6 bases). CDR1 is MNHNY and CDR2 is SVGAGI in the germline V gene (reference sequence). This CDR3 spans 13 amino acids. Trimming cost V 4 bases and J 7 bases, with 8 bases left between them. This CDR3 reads CASSSGANSPLHF. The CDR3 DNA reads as TGTGCCAGCAGTTCAGGGGCAAATTCACCCCTCCACTTT.

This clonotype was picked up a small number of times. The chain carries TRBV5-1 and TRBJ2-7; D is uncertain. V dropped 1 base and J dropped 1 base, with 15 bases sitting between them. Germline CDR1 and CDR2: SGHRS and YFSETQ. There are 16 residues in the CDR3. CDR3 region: CASSLLSQALSYEQYF. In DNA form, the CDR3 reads TGCGCCAGCAGCTTGCTCTCGCAGGCCCTTTCCTACGAGCAGTACTTC.

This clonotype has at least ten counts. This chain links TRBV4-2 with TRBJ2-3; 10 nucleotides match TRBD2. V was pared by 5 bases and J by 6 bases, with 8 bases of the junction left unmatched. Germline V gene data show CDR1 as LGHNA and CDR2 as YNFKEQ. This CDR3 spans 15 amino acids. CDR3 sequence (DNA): TGTGCCAGCAGCTCGGAGCGGGGGGGCCTGGATACGCAGTATTTT. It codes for CASSSERGGLDTQYF.

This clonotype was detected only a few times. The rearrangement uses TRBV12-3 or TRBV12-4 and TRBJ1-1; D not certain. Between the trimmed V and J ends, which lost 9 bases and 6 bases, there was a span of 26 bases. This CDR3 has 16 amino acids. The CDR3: CASSPLPDPDLPEAFF. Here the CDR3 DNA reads TGTGCCAGTAGTCCGCTACCGGACCCTGACCTCCCTGAAGCTTTCTTT.

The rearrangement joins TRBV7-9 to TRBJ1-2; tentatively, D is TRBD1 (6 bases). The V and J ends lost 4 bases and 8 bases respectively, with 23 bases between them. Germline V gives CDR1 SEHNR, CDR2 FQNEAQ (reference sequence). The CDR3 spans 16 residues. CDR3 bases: TGTGCCAGCAGCTCTGCTAAACATTCACAGGGCCACGGCTACACCTTC. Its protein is CASSSAKHSQGHGYTF.

CDR3 nucleotide sequence: TGTGCCAGCAGCTCCGCCCAGGGTCCCGTTCGTTCACCCCTCCACTTT. This translates into CASSSAQGPVRSPLHF. The rearrangement uses TRBV7-2 and TRBJ1-6, with D perhaps matching TRBD1 (5 bases). The germline V gene encodes CDR1 SGHTA and CDR2 FQGNSA. The germline V and J ends were trimmed by 4 bases and 9 bases, with 19 bases remaining between them. The length of the CDR3 is 16 residues.

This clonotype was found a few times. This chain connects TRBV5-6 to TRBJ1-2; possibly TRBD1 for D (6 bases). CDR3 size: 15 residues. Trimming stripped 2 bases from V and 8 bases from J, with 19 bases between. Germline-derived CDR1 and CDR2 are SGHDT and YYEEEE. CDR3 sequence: CASSFSGENYVGYTF. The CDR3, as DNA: TGTGCCAGCAGCTTTTCAGGGGAAAACTATGTAGGCTACACCTTC. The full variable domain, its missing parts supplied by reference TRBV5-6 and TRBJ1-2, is DAGVTQSPTHLIKTRGQQVTLRCSPKSGHDTVSWYQQALGQGPQFIFQYYEEEERQRGNFPDRFSGHQFPNYSSELNVNALLLGDSALYLCASSFSGENYVGYTFGSGTRLTVV.

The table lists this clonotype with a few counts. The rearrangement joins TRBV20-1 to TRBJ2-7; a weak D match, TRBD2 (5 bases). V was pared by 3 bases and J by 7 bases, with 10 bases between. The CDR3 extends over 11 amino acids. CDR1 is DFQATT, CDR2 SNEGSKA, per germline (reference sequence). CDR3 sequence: CSASNGEEQYV. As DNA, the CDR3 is TGCAGTGCTAGCAACGGGGAGGAGCAGTACGTC.

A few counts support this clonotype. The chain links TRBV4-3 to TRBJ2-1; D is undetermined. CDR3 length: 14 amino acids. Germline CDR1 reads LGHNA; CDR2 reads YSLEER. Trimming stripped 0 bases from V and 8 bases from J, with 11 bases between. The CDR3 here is CASSQERTPDEQFF. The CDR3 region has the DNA TGCGCCAGCAGCCAAGAACGGACCCCCGATGAGCAGTTCTTC.

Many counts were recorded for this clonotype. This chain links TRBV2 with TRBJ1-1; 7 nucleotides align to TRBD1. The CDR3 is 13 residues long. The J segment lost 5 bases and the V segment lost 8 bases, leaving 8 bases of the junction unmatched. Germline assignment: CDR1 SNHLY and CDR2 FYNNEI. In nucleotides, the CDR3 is TGTGCCAGCTCCGACAGGGAATTGACTGAAGCTTTCTTT. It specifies CASSDRELTEAFF.

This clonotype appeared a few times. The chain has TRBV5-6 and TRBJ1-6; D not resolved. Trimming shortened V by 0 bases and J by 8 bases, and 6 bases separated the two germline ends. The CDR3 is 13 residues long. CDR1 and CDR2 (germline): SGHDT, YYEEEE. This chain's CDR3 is CASSLASDSPLHF. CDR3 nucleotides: TGTGCCAGCAGCTTGGCTTCGGATTCACCCCTCCACTTT.

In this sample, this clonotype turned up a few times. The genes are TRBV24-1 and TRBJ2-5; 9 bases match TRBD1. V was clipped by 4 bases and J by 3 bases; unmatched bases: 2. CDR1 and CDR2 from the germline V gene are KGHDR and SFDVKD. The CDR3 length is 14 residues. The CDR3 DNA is TGTGCCACCAGTGACGGGACAGGGAAAGAGACCCAGTACTTC. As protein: CATSDGTGKETQYF.

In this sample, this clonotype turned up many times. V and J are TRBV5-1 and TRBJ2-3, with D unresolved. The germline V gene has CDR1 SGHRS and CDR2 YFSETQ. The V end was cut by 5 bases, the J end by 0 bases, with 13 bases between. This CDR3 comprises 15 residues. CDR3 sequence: CASRLTSESTDTQYF. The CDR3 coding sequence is TGCGCCAGCAGACTAACCAGTGAAAGCACAGATACGCAGTATTTT.

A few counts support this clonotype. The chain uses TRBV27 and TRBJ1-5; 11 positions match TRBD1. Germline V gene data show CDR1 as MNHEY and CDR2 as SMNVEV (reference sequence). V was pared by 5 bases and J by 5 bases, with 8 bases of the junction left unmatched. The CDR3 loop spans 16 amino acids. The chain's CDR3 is CASSPARTGGDQPQHF. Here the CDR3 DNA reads TGTGCCAGCAGTCCGGCCCGGACAGGGGGCGATCAGCCCCAGCATTTT.

CDR3 nucleotide sequence: TGTGCCAGCAGACAGGGGGTCGTGAACGAGCAGTACTTC. Protein product: CASRQGVVNEQYF. The gene calls are TRBV11-2 and TRBJ2-7; 8 bases are a match to TRBD1. CDR3 size: 13 residues. Germline CDR1 reads SGHAT; CDR2 reads FQNNGV. V gave up 6 bases and J gave up 5 bases; unmatched junction bases: 6.

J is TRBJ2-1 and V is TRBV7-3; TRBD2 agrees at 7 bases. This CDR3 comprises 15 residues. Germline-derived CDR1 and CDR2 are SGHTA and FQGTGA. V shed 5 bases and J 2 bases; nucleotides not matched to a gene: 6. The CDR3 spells CASSTSGTTYNEQFF. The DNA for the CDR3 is TGTGCCAGCAGCACCAGCGGGACCACCTACAATGAGCAGTTCTTC.

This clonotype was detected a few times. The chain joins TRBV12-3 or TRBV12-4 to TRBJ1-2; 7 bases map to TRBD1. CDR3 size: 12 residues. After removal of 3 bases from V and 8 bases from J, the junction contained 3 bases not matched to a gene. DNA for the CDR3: TGTGCCAGCAGTTTTAGGGACAGAGGCTACACCTTC. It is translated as CASSFRDRGYTF.